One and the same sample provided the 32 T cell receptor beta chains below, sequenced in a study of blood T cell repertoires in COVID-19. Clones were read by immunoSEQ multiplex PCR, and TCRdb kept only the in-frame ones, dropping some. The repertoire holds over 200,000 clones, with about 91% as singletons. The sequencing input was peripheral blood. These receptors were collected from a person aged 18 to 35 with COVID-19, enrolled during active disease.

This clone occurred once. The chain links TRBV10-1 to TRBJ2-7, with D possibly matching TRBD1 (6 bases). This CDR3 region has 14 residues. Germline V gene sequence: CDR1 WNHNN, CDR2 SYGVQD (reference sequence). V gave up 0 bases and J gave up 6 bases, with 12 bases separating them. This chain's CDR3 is CASSESRDIGEQYF. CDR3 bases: TGCGCCAGCAGTGAGTCTAGGGACATCGGCGAGCAGTACTTC.

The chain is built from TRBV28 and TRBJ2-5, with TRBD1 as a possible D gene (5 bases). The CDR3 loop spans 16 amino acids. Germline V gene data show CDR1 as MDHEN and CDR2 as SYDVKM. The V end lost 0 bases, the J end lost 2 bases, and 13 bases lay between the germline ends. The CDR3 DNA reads TGTGCCAGCAGTTTATGGCGCCCGACAGATCAAGAGACCCAGTACTTC. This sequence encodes CASSLWRPTDQETQYF.

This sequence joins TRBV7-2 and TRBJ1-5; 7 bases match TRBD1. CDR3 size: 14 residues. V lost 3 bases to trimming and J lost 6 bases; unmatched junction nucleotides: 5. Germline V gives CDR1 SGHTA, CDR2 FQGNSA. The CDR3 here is CASSFRQGPQPQHF. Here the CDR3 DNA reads TGTGCCAGCAGCTTTCGACAGGGACCTCAGCCCCAGCATTTT.

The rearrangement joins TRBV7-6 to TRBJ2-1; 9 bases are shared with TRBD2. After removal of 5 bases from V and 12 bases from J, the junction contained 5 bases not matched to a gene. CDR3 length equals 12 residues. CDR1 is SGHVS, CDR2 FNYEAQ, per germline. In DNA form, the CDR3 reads TGTGCCAGCAGCGCTGGCGGGAGGGTGCAGTTCTTC. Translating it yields CASSAGGRVQFF.

The CDR3 protein is CASSFQGQGTDTQYF. In DNA, the CDR3 is TGCGCCAGCAGCTTCCAAGGACAGGGGACAGATACGCAGTATTTT. This rearrangement joins TRBV5-1 to TRBJ2-3, with 9 bases aligning to TRBD1. This CDR3 is 15 amino acids long. With V trimmed by 2 bases and J by 3 bases, 4 bases remained unmatched. Germline V lookup: CDR1 SGHRS, CDR2 YFSETQ.

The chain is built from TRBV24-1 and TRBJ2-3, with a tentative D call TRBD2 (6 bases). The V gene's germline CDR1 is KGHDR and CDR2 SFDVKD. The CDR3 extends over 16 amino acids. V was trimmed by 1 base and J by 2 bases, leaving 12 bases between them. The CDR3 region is CATSDFRTTITDTQYF. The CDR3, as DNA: TGTGCCACCAGTGATTTCAGGACTACAATCACAGATACGCAGTATTTT.

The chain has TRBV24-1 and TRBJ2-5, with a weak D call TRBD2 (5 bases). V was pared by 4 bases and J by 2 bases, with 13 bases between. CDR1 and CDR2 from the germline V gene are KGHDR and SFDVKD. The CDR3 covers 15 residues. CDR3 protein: CATSERRAPQETQYF. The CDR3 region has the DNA TGTGCCACCAGTGAGAGGCGGGCGCCTCAAGAGACCCAGTACTTC.

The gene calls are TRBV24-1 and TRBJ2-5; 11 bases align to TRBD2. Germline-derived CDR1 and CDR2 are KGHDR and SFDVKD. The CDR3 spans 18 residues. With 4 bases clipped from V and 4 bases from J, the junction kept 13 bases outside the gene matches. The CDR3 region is CATSDHRTSGRLGETQYF. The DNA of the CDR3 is TGTGCCACCAGTGACCACCGAACTAGCGGGAGACTCGGAGAGACCCAGTACTTC.

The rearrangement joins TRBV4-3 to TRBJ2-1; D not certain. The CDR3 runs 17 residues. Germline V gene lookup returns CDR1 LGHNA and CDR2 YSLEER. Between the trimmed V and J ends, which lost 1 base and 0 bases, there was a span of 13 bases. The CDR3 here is CASSQAVRSSSYNEQFF. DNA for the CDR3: TGCGCCAGCAGCCAAGCGGTACGGTCGAGCTCCTACAATGAGCAGTTCTTC.

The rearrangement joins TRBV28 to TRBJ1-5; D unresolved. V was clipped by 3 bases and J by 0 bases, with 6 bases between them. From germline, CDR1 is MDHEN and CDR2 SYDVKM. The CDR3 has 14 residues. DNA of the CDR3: TGTGCCAGCAGTTTCGGGTATAGCAATCAGCCCCAGCATTTT. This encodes CASSFGYSNQPQHF. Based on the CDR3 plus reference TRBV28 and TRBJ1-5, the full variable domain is DVKVTQSSRYLVKRTGEKVFLECVQDMDHENMFWYRQDPGLGLRLIYFSYDVKMKEKGDIPEGYSVSREKKERFSLILESASTNQTSMYLCASSFGYSNQPQHFGDGTRLSIL.

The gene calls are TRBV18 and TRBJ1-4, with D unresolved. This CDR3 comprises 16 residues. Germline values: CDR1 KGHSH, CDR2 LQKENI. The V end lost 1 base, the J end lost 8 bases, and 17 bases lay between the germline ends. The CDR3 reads CASSPQNGVNGEKLFF. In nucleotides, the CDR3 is TGTGCCAGCTCACCACAGAACGGGGTGAATGGGGAAAAACTGTTTTTT.

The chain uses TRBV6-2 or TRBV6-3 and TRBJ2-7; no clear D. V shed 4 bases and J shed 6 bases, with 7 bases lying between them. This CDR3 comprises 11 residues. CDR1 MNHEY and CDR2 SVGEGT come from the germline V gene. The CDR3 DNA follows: TGTGCCAGCAGTTTTTTCGGCGAGCAGTACTTC. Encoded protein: CASSFFGEQYF.

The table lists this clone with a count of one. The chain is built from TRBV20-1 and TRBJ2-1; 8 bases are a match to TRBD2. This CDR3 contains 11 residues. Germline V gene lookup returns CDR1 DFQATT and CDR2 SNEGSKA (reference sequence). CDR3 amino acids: CGSGRGDEQFF. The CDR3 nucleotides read TGCGGGAGCGGGAGAGGGGATGAGCAGTTCTTC.

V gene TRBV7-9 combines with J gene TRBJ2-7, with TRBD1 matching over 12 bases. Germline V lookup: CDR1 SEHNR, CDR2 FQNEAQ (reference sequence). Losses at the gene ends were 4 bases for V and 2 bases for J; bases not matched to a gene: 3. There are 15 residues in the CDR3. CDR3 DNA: TGTGCCAGCAGCTCAGGGGACAGGGGGCCCTACGAGCAGTACTTC. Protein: CASSSGDRGPYEQYF. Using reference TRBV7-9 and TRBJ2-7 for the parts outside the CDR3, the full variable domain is DTGVSQNPRHKITKRGQNVTFRCDPISEHNRLYWYRQTLGQGPEFLTYFQNEAQLEKSRLLSDRFSAERPKGSFSTLEIQRTEQGDSAMYLCASSSGDRGPYEQYFGPGTRLTVT.

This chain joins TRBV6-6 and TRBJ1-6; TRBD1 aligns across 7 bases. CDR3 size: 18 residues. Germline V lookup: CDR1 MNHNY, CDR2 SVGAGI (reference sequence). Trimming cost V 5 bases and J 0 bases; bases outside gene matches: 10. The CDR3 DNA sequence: TGTGCCAGCAGTCTAGACAGGGCAGTAAGCTCCTATAATTCACCCCTCCACTTT. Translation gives CASSLDRAVSSYNSPLHF.

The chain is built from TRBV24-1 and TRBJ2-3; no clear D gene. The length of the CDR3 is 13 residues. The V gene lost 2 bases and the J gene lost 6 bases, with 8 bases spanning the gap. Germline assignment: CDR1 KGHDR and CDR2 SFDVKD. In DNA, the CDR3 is TGTGCCACCAGTGATTCTGTAATGGATACGCAGTATTTT. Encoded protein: CATSDSVMDTQYF.

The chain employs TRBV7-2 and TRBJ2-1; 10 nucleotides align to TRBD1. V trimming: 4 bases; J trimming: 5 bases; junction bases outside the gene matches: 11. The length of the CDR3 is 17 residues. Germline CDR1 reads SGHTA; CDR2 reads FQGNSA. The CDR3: CASSYPPTGGYNNEQFF. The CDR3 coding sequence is TGTGCCAGCAGCTATCCCCCGACAGGGGGCTATAACAATGAGCAGTTCTTC.

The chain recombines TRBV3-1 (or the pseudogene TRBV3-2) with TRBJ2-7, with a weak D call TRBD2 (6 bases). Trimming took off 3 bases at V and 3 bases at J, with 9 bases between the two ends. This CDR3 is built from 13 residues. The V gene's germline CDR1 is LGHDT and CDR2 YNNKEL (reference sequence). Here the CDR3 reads CASSQRDFYEQYF. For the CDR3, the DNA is TGTGCCAGCAGCCAGAGGGACTTCTACGAGCAGTACTTC.

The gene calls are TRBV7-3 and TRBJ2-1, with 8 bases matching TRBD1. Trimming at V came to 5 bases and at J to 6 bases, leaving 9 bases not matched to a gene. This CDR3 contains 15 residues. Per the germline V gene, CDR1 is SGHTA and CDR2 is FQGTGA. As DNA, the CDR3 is TGTGCCAGCAGCGAAGGACAGGGAATAGGCAATGAGCAGTTCTTC. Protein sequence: CASSEGQGIGNEQFF.

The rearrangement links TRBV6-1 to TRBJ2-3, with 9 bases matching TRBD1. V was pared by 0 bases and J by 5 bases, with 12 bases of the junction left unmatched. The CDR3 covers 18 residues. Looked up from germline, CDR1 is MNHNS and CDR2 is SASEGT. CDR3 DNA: TGTGCCAGCAGTGAAGCGAGCATTAGGACAGGGGAGGTAGATACGCAGTATTTT. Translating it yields CASSEASIRTGEVDTQYF.

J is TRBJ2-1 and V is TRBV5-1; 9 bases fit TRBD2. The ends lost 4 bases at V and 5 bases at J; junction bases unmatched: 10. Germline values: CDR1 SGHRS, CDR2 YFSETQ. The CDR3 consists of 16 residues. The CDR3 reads CASSPGPSGNHNEQFF. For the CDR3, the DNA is TGCGCCAGCAGCCCCGGCCCTAGCGGGAACCACAATGAGCAGTTCTTC. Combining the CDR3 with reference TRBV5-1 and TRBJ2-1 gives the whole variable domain KAGVTQTPRYLIKTRGQQVTLSCSPISGHRSVSWYQQTPGQGLQFLFEYFSETQRNKGNFPGRFSGRQFSNSRSEMNVSTLELGDSALYLCASSPGPSGNHNEQFFGPGTRLTVL.

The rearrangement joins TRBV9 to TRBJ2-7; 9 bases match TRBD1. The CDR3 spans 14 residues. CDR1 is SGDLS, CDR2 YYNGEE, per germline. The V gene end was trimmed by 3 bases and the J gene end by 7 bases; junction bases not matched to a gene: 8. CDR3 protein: CASSAGQGRGEQYF. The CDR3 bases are TGTGCCAGCAGCGCCGGACAGGGGAGGGGTGAGCAGTACTTC.

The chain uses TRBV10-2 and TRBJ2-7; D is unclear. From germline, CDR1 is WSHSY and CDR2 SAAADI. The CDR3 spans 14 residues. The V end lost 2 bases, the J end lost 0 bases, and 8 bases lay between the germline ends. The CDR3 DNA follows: TGCGCCAGCAGTGAGCTGGCCAGCTCCTACGAGCAGTACTTC. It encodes CASSELASSYEQYF.

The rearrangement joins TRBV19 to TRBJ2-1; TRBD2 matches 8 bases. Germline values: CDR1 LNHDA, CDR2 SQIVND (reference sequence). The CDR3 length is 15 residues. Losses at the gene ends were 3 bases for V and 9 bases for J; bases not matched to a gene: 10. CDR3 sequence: CASSIAAGVVPEQFF. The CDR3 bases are TGTGCCAGTAGTATCGCAGCGGGAGTCGTACCTGAGCAGTTCTTC. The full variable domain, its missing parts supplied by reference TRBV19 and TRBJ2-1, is DGGITQSPKYLFRKEGQNVTLSCEQNLNHDAMYWYRQDPGQGLRLIYYSQIVNDFQKGDIAEGYSVSREKKESFPLTVTSAQKNPTAFYLCASSIAAGVVPEQFFGPGTRLTVL.

Here the CDR3 DNA reads TGCGCCAGCAGCCCGGGGGGACAGGGAGGTGGCTACACCTTC. Its translation is CASSPGGQGGGYTF. This chain uses TRBV5-1 with TRBJ1-2; TRBD1 agrees at 9 bases. CDR3 length: 14 amino acids. Trimming cost V 4 bases and J 7 bases; bases outside gene matches: 8. Germline assignment: CDR1 SGHRS and CDR2 YFSETQ.

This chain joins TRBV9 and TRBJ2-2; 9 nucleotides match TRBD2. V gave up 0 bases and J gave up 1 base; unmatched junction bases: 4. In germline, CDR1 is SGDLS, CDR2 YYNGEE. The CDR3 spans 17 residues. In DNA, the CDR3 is TGTGCCAGCAGCGTAGAACCTAGCGGGAAGAACACCGGGGAGCTGTTTTTT. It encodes CASSVEPSGKNTGELFF. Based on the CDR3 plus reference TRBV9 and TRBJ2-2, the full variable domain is DSGVTQTPKHLITATGQRVTLRCSPRSGDLSVYWYQQSLDQGLQFLIQYYNGEERAKGNILERFSAQQFPDLHSELNLSSLELGDSALYFCASSVEPSGKNTGELFFGEGSRLTVL.

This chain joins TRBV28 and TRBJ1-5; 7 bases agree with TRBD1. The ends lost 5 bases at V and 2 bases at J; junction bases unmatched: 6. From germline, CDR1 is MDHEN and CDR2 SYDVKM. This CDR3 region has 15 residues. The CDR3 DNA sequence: TGTGCCAGCAGTCCGTCAGGGGGTCGCAATCAGCCCCAGCATTTT. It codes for CASSPSGGRNQPQHF.

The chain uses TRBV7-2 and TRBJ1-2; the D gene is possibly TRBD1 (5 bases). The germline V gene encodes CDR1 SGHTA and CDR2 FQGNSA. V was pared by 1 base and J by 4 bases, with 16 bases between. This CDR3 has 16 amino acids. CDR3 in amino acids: CASSLGLLAGGYGYTF. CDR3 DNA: TGTGCCAGCAGCTTAGGACTTTTAGCGGGGGGCTATGGCTACACCTTC.

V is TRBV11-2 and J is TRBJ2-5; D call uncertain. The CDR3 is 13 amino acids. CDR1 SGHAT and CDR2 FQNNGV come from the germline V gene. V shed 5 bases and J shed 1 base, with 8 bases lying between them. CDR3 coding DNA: TGTGCCAGCAGCGACAACCCCCAAGAGACCCAGTACTTC. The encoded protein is CASSDNPQETQYF.

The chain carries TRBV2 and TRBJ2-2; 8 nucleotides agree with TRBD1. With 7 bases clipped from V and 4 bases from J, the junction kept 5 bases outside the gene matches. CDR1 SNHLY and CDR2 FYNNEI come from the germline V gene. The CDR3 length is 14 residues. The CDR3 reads CASIRTGSTGELFF. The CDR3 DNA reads TGTGCCAGCATTCGGACAGGGAGCACCGGGGAGCTGTTTTTT.

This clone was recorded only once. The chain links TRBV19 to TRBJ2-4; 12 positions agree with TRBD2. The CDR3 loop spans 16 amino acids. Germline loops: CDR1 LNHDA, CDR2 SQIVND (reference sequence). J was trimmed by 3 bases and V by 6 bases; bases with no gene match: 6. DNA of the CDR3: TGTGCCAGTAGCATTGGGACTAGCGGGTTCAAAAACATTCAGTACTTC. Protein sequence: CASSIGTSGFKNIQYF.

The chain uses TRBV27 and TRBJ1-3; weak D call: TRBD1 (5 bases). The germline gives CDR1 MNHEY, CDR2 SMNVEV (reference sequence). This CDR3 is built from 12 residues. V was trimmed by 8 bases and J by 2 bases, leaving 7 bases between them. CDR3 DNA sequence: TGTGCCAGCCAGGGTCCTGGAAACACCATATATTTT. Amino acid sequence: CASQGPGNTIYF.